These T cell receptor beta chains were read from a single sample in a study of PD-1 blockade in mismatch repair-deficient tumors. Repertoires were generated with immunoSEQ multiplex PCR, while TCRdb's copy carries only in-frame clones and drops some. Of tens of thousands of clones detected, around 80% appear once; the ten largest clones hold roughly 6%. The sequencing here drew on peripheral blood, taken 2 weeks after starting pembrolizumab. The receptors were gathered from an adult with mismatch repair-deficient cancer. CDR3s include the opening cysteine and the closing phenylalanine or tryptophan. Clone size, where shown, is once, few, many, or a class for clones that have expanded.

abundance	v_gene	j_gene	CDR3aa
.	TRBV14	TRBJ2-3	CASSQLAGGTFGTDTQYF
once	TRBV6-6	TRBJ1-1	CASSPGDGLNTEAFF
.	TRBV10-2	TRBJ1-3	CASSDGQGSGNTIYF
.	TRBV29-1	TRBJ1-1	CSVAPAANEAFF
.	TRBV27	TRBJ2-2	CASSHGTGTDGELFF
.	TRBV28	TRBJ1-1	CASSWQGNTEAFF
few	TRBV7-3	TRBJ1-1	CASSLSPGGTEAFF
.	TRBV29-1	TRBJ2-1	CSVRGGHNEQFF
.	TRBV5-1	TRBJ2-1	CASSLRVGEVNEQFF
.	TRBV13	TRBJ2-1	CASSLGVGSNNEQFF
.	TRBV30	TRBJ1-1	CAWSVRGGNTEAFF
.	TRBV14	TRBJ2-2	CASSQDRLITGELFF
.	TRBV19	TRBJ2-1	CASSIGSSYNEQFF
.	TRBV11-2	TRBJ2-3	CASSYGTFSEAHETDTQYF
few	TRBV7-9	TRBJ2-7	CASSSRTGTSNSYEQYF
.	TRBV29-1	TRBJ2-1	CSSSFGSSYNEQFF
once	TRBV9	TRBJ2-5	CASSPGQLQETQYF
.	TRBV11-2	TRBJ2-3	CASSLSVGGLTDTQYF
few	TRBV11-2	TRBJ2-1	CASSLYQGPGGNEQFF
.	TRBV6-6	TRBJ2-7	CASSYSFRFYEQYF
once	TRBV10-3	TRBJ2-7	CAIFRDDKYEQYF
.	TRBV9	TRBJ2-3	CASSVGSGEGTDTQYF
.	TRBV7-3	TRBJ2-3	CASSLWTGSVSDTQYF
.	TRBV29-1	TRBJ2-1	CSVPGQGFDEQFF
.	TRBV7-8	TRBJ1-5	CASSYTDSNQPQHF
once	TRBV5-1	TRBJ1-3	CASSPAGGQGRNTIYF
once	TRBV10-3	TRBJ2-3	CAIRRQGAATDTQYF
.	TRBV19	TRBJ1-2	CASRQTGVDGYTF
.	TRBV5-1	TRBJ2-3	CASRPGQGDSDTQYF
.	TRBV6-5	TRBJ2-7	CASSPWTSGITEQYF
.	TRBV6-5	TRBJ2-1	CASSFSYRYNEQFF